Each of the 14 T cell receptor beta chains below was sequenced from the same sample in a study of blood T cell repertoires in COVID-19. Measured with immunoSEQ multiplex PCR; TCRdb has only the in-frame clones, and not every one. The sample records 200,000 or so clones, 65% to 85% being singletons. The sequenced sample consisted of PBMCs or T cells enriched from blood (not recorded which). These receptors were collected from a man in his forties who had recovered from COVID-19.

The rearrangement links TRBV15 to TRBJ1-3; 10 bases align to TRBD1. Per the germline V gene, CDR1 is LNHNV and CDR2 is YYDKDF (reference sequence). V shed 1 base, J shed 0 bases, and the junction held 0 bases outside the gene matches. This CDR3 is built from 16 residues. CDR3 protein: CATSRGTGGSGNTIYF. CDR3 nucleotides: TGTGCCACCAGCAGAGGGACAGGGGGCTCTGGAAACACCATATATTTT.

The rearrangement joins TRBV27 to TRBJ2-7; 8 nucleotides match TRBD2. Germline CDR1 is MNHEY and CDR2 is SMNVEV (reference sequence). The CDR3 sequence is 14 residues long. Trimming took 5 bases from V and 3 from J; bases not matched to a gene: 6. The CDR3 reads CASSPRGGRYEQYF. As DNA, the CDR3 is TGTGCCAGCAGTCCCCGGGGGGGGCGCTACGAGCAGTACTTC.

CDR3 region: CASSLVRFGSGRNSNQPQHF. The DNA of the CDR3 is TGCGCCAGCAGCTTGGTTCGGTTTGGGTCAGGGAGGAATAGCAATCAGCCCCAGCATTTT. V usage is TRBV5-1 and J usage is TRBJ1-5, with D possibly being TRBD1 (5 bases). CDR1 SGHRS and CDR2 YFSETQ come from the germline V gene. Trimming cost V 0 bases and J 0 bases, with 22 bases left between them. CDR3 length equals 20 residues. The full variable domain, rest sourced from reference TRBV5-1 and TRBJ1-5, is KAGVTQTPRYLIKTRGQQVTLSCSPISGHRSVSWYQQTPGQGLQFLFEYFSETQRNKGNFPGRFSGRQFSNSRSEMNVSTLELGDSALYLCASSLVRFGSGRNSNQPQHFGDGTRLSIL.

This clone was counted once. This chain uses TRBV28 with TRBJ2-1, with 11 bases aligning to TRBD1. The germline V gene has CDR1 MDHEN and CDR2 SYDVKM. With 6 bases clipped from V and 4 bases from J, the junction kept 8 bases outside the gene matches. The CDR3 loop spans 16 amino acids. CDR3 loop: CASRFGGTGGYNEQFF. CDR3 DNA sequence: TGTGCCAGCAGGTTCGGGGGGACAGGGGGGTACAATGAGCAGTTCTTC.

V usage is TRBV7-9 and J usage is TRBJ2-2, with 9 bases that match TRBD2. CDR1 is SEHNR, CDR2 FQNEAQ, per germline (reference sequence). J lost 5 bases, V lost 0 bases, and 4 bases had no gene match. CDR3 length equals 16 residues. CDR3 residues: CASSLALAGPTGELFF. Here the CDR3 DNA reads TGTGCCAGCAGCTTAGCTCTAGCGGGGCCGACCGGGGAGCTGTTTTTT.

The V and J genes are TRBV7-8 and TRBJ1-2; 7 positions match TRBD1. This CDR3 is built from 18 residues. CDR1 is SGHVS and CDR2 is FQNEAQ in the germline V gene. J gave up 2 bases and V 4 bases, and 16 bases lay outside the gene matches. CDR3 coding DNA: TGTGCCAGCAGCTACGACACCGGGACAGCAAAGCCAAACTATGGCTACACCTTC. Protein: CASSYDTGTAKPNYGYTF.

J is TRBJ2-5 and V is TRBV4-1; 7 positions match TRBD2. The CDR3 spans 15 residues. V lost 3 bases to trimming and J lost 9 bases; unmatched junction nucleotides: 13. Germline assignment: CDR1 MGHRA and CDR2 YSYEKL. The CDR3: CASSQIGGVAGAQYF. The CDR3 DNA is TGCGCCAGCAGCCAGATTGGGGGGGTTGCGGGGGCCCAGTACTTC.

The CDR3 spells CASGAPNYGYTF. CDR3 nucleotides: TGTGCCAGCGGGGCCCCAAACTATGGCTACACCTTC. V usage is TRBV5-8 and J usage is TRBJ1-2; perhaps TRBD1 as D (5 bases). V was clipped by 7 bases and J by 2 bases, with 9 bases between them. This CDR3 has 12 residues. Per germline, CDR1 SGHTS and CDR2 YDEGEE.

The chain recombines TRBV12-2 with TRBJ2-6; the DNA was not compared with TRBD1, the D call given in the table. TRBV12-2 is a documented pseudogene. CDR3 size: 19 residues. The CDR3: CASRLNPGTGRSGANVLTF. CDR3 DNA: TGTGCAAGTCGCTTAAATCCCGGGACAGGGCGGTCTGGGGCCAACGTCCTGACTTTC.

J is TRBJ2-3 and V is TRBV23-1; D remains unclear. TRBV23-1 belongs to the ORF category, with a function that is uncertain. V lost 6 bases, J lost 5 bases, and 33 bases lay in between. The CDR3 runs to 20 residues. This CDR3 is CASRPSGLRNPLTLIDTQYF. The CDR3 coding sequence is TGCGCCAGCAGACCCTCGGGTCTACGAAACCCACTCACCCTGATAGATACGCAGTATTTT.

The chain employs TRBV29-1 and TRBJ1-3, with 9 bases matching TRBD1. Germline V gene sequence: CDR1 SQVTM, CDR2 ANQGSEA. V gave up 4 bases and J gave up 4 bases; unmatched junction bases: 11. This CDR3 is 16 amino acids long. The CDR3 bases are TGCAGCGTTGGGGAAGGGACAGGGAATTGGGGAAACACCATATATTTT. Its protein is CSVGEGTGNWGNTIYF.

The rearrangement links TRBV28 to TRBJ1-3, with TRBD1 as a possible D gene (5 bases). V lost 5 bases and J 5 bases, leaving 19 bases between the germline ends. Germline V gives CDR1 MDHEN, CDR2 SYDVKM. CDR3 length equals 16 residues. CDR3 amino acids: CASSPLGGGVRNTIYF. The CDR3, as DNA: TGTGCCAGCAGTCCTCTTGGGGGAGGAGTGAGAAACACCATATATTTT.

The V call is TRBV14, the J call TRBJ2-1, with D possibly TRBD2 on 6 matching bases. The germline gives CDR1 SGHDN, CDR2 FVKESK. V dropped 4 bases and J dropped 5 bases, with 18 bases sitting between them. CDR3 length equals 16 residues. The CDR3 region is CASSRPRGSIHNEQFF. Here the CDR3 DNA reads TGTGCCAGCAGCCGCCCGCGGGGCTCAATCCACAATGAGCAGTTCTTC.

This chain connects TRBV11-2 to TRBJ1-1, with a weak D call TRBD1 (6 bases). Germline V CDR1 and CDR2: SGHAT, FQNNGV. This CDR3 contains 17 residues. Trimming took off 2 bases at V and 0 bases at J, with 16 bases between the two ends. In DNA, the CDR3 is TGTGCCAGCAGCTTAATTCTGGGGGGGGCCTTGAACACTGAAGCTTTCTTT. Protein product: CASSLILGGALNTEAFF.